The 29 T cell receptor beta chains below were found in one sample sequenced in a study of T-cell reconstitution after alpha-beta-depleted transplantation in children. It was with unique molecular identifiers that the TCRbeta library was prepared. Each CDR3 protein is one row after TCRdb ran MiXCR on the PCR reads. The sample includes 200,000 to 300,000 distinct CDR3 sequences, more than 10% seen only once; the top ten take approximately 2.4%. The sample was PBMCs from the stem cell graft donor, taken from the stem cell graft. Every receptor here comes from a human donor who donated a stem cell graft to a child with acute lymphoblastic leukemia.

The chain is built from TRBV30 and TRBJ1-4; a weak D match, TRBD1 (6 bases). Deletions cut 0 bases from V and 0 bases from J, with 8 bases between. CDR3 size: 15 residues. The germline gives CDR1 GTSNPN, CDR2 SVGIG (reference sequence). CDR3 sequence reads: CAWSVRGSTNEKLFF. The CDR3 nucleotides are TGTGCCTGGAGTGTTAGGGGGTCAACTAATGAAAAACTGTTTTTT.

This clonotype was detected many times. This chain links TRBV29-1 with TRBJ1-1; 8 bases are shared with TRBD1. The V gene's germline CDR1 is SQVTM and CDR2 ANQGSEA. The CDR3 is 14 residues long. Unmatched junction bases numbered 6, after V lost 6 bases and J lost 0 bases. In nucleotides, the CDR3 is TGCAGCGTCAGAAACAGGGGGATGAACACTGAAGCTTTCTTT. Residues: CSVRNRGMNTEAFF.

The chain has TRBV4-2 and TRBJ2-7, with a possible D match to TRBD1 (6 bases). Germline CDR1 LGHNA, CDR2 YNFKEQ. V shed 2 bases and J shed 7 bases, with 18 bases lying between them. This CDR3 has 15 residues. The CDR3 DNA is TGTGCCAGCAGCCAACAGCCGGGGACATCGCAAGAGCAGTACTTC. Its translation is CASSQQPGTSQEQYF.

This clonotype was detected ten times or more. The CDR3 sequence is CASSSWTSDNEQFF. The DNA for the CDR3 is TGTGCCAGCAGTTCCTGGACTAGCGACAATGAGCAGTTCTTC. The gene calls are TRBV12-3 or TRBV12-4 and TRBJ2-1; 9 bases are a match to TRBD2. This CDR3 has 14 residues. After removal of 4 bases from V and 5 bases from J, the junction contained 3 bases not matched to a gene.

This clonotype was observed many times. CDR3 in amino acids: CSARDSTGVSYNEQFF. In DNA form, the CDR3 reads TGCAGTGCTAGAGATTCGACAGGGGTAAGCTACAATGAGCAGTTCTTC. The J gene is TRBJ2-1, the V gene TRBV20-1; 8 positions match TRBD1. This CDR3 comprises 16 residues. The germline CDR1 and CDR2 sequences are DFQATT and SNEGSKA (reference sequence). The ends lost 0 bases at V and 3 bases at J; junction bases unmatched: 7.

This clonotype was seen repeatedly, ten times or more. The CDR3 DNA sequence: TGTGCCAGCAGCACGGACTTAGCAGGCTACGAGCAGTACTTC. Its protein is CASSTDLAGYEQYF. The V and J genes are TRBV9 and TRBJ2-7; D perhaps matches TRBD2 (5 bases). Per germline, CDR1 SGDLS and CDR2 YYNGEE. This CDR3 is 14 amino acids long. The V end lost 4 bases, the J end lost 3 bases, and 14 bases lay between the germline ends.

The chain carries TRBV7-9 and TRBJ2-3; 8 bases map to TRBD2. With 2 bases clipped from V and 2 bases from J, the junction kept 9 bases outside the gene matches. In germline, CDR1 is SEHNR, CDR2 FQNEAQ (reference sequence). This CDR3 contains 17 residues. The CDR3 protein is CASSLLRSREVTDTQYF. For the CDR3, the DNA is TGTGCCAGCAGCTTATTGAGGTCGCGGGAGGTCACAGATACGCAGTATTTT.

At least ten counts were recorded for this clonotype. This rearrangement joins TRBV5-1 to TRBJ1-4; D is unresolved. Germline V lookup: CDR1 SGHRS, CDR2 YFSETQ. This CDR3 comprises 16 residues. Between the trimmed V and J ends, which lost 4 bases and 0 bases, there was a span of 13 bases. The CDR3 loop reads CASSLGGIATNEKLFF. CDR3 DNA: TGCGCCAGCAGCCTAGGAGGGATTGCAACTAATGAAAAACTGTTTTTT.

The chain links TRBV6-4 to TRBJ2-1; TRBD2 matches 14 bases. The CDR3 runs to 15 residues. Germline values: CDR1 MRHNA, CDR2 SNTAGT. Trimming cost V 0 bases and J 12 bases; bases outside gene matches: 4. For the CDR3, the DNA is TGTGCCAGCAGTGACTCGACTAGCGGGGGGGCCCGGCAGTTCTTC. The encoded protein is CASSDSTSGGARQFF.

This clonotype has ten or more counts. V and J are TRBV27 and TRBJ1-2, with D possibly matching TRBD1 (5 bases). Germline V gene data show CDR1 as MNHEY and CDR2 as SMNVEV (reference sequence). V lost 2 bases to trimming and J lost 8 bases, with 15 bases between them. The CDR3 extends over 14 amino acids. The CDR3 sequence: CASSLGGSLDGYTF. The DNA of the CDR3 is TGTGCCAGCAGTTTAGGGGGGTCCCTCGACGGCTACACCTTC.

This clonotype appeared many times. The chain uses TRBV6-2 or TRBV6-3 and TRBJ1-1, with 7 bases that match TRBD1. This CDR3 spans 13 amino acids. The junction had 4 bases not matched to a gene; V was cut back by 4 bases and J by 5 bases. CDR1 is MNHEY, CDR2 SVGEGT, per germline. The CDR3 protein is CASSSPTGTEAFF. The CDR3 DNA sequence: TGTGCCAGCAGTTCACCGACAGGGACTGAAGCTTTCTTT.

This clonotype was seen repeatedly, ten times or more. This chain joins TRBV28 and TRBJ1-1; D is uncertain. The germline V gene has CDR1 MDHEN and CDR2 SYDVKM. This CDR3 region has 13 residues. Deletions cut 5 bases from V and 7 bases from J, with 14 bases between. The CDR3 sequence is CASSPRTVGEAFF. CDR3 DNA sequence: TGTGCCAGCAGTCCCCGGACCGTAGGTGAAGCTTTCTTT.

This clonotype appeared many times. The chain has TRBV27 and TRBJ1-2; the D is unclear. Between the trimmed V and J ends, which lost 2 bases and 4 bases, there was a span of 14 bases. This CDR3 is 15 amino acids long. Germline loops: CDR1 MNHEY, CDR2 SMNVEV (reference sequence). The CDR3 here is CASSLEGRDTYGYTF. The CDR3 DNA reads as TGTGCCAGCAGTTTAGAAGGGAGGGATACCTATGGCTACACCTTC.

This clonotype was picked up many times. J is TRBJ1-1 and V is TRBV7-9; no definite D call. The CDR3 has 17 amino acids. V was clipped by 1 base and J by 1 base, with 16 bases between them. Germline CDR1 reads SEHNR; CDR2 reads FQNEAQ (reference sequence). The CDR3 is CASSLEGTGRKNTEAFF. CDR3 nucleotide sequence: TGTGCCAGCAGCTTAGAGGGAACGGGGAGGAAGAACACTGAAGCTTTCTTT. Drawing the rest from reference TRBV7-9 and TRBJ1-1, the complete variable domain is DTGVSQNPRHKITKRGQNVTFRCDPISEHNRLYWYRQTLGQGPEFLTYFQNEAQLEKSRLLSDRFSAERPKGSFSTLEIQRTEQGDSAMYLCASSLEGTGRKNTEAFFGQGTRLTVV.

This clonotype was detected only a few times. This chain connects TRBV19 to TRBJ2-1, with 9 bases matching TRBD1. J lost 2 bases, V lost 6 bases, and 5 bases had no gene match. The CDR3 spans 15 residues. CDR1 LNHDA and CDR2 SQIVND come from the germline V gene (reference sequence). The CDR3 loop is CASRGGQGTYNEQFF. The CDR3, as DNA: TGTGCCAGTAGAGGGGGACAGGGAACCTACAATGAGCAGTTCTTC.

The sample holds many counts of this clonotype. The chain uses TRBV29-1 and TRBJ2-7; no reliable D call. Germline loops: CDR1 SQVTM, CDR2 ANQGSEA. This CDR3 has 14 residues. V was trimmed by 4 bases and J by 1 base, leaving 14 bases between them. CDR3 DNA sequence: TGCAGCGTTGTATTGAGACGGGTTTCCTACGAGCAGTACTTC. Translating gives CSVVLRRVSYEQYF.

Ten or more counts support this clonotype. The rearrangement uses TRBV4-2 and TRBJ2-6; D call uncertain. V lost 0 bases and J lost 0, with 6 bases in between. The CDR3 spans 16 residues. Germline assignment: CDR1 LGHNA and CDR2 YNFKEQ. CDR3 residues: CASSQEQDSGANVLTF. In DNA, the CDR3 is TGTGCCAGCAGCCAAGAGCAGGACTCTGGGGCCAACGTCCTGACTTTC.

This clonotype was seen many times. The chain carries TRBV7-2 and TRBJ2-7, with TRBD1 as a possible D gene (6 bases). CDR1 SGHTA and CDR2 FQGNSA come from the germline V gene. Trimming shortened V by 5 bases and J by 5 bases, and 16 bases separated the two germline ends. This CDR3 has 14 residues. DNA for the CDR3: TGTGCCAGCAGCCCTGTAGGGGGACGCGACGAGCAGTACTTC. Amino acids: CASSPVGGRDEQYF.

This clonotype was counted ten times or more. V is TRBV29-1 and J is TRBJ1-1; TRBD1 matches 10 bases. CDR1 and CDR2 from the germline V gene are SQVTM and ANQGSEA. CDR3 size: 13 residues. J lost 2 bases, V lost 7 bases, and 4 bases had no gene match. The DNA for the CDR3 is TGCAGCGCAGGGACAGGGGTTAACACTGAAGCTTTCTTT. This sequence encodes CSAGTGVNTEAFF. Variable domain in full (rest from reference TRBV29-1 and TRBJ1-1): SAVISQKPSRDICQRGTSLTIQCQVDSQVTMMFWYRQQPGQSLTLIATANQGSEATYESGFVIDKFPISRPNLTFSTLTVSNMSPEDSSIYLCSAGTGVNTEAFFGQGTRLTVV.

This clonotype was detected many times. The V and J genes are TRBV6-2 or TRBV6-3 and TRBJ1-1; D not resolved. The germline V gene has CDR1 MNHEY and CDR2 SVGEGT. The ends were cut back, 8 bases at V and 0 bases at J, with 13 bases in the middle. The CDR3 loop spans 14 amino acids. The CDR3 region has the DNA TGTGCCAGCTACGACTCTTATATGAACACTGAAGCTTTCTTT. It translates to CASYDSYMNTEAFF.

This clonotype has at least ten counts. The genes are TRBV20-1 and TRBJ2-1; maybe TRBD2 (6 bases). With 4 bases removed from V and 4 bases from J, the gap between germline ends came to 17 bases. This CDR3 is built from 15 residues. Germline V gives CDR1 DFQATT, CDR2 SNEGSKA (reference sequence). The CDR3 is CSAKVSGIGYNEQFF. CDR3 nucleotide sequence: TGCAGTGCTAAAGTTAGCGGTATCGGGTACAATGAGCAGTTCTTC.

This chain links TRBV4-3 with TRBJ2-7; TRBD2 might be the D (6 bases). CDR1 is LGHNA and CDR2 is YSLEER in the germline V gene. V lost 1 base and J 2 bases, leaving 15 bases between the germline ends. CDR3 length: 16 amino acids. The CDR3 here is CASSQAVGTLPYEQYF. The CDR3, as DNA: TGCGCCAGCAGCCAAGCAGTCGGGACTTTACCCTACGAGCAGTACTTC.

The V call is TRBV12-3 or TRBV12-4, the J call TRBJ2-1; no clear D. Trimming removed 4 bases from V and 2 bases from J, with 6 bases in between. The CDR3 runs to 13 residues. CDR3 residues: CASSSRAYNEQFF. The CDR3 nucleotides read TGTGCCAGCAGTTCCCGGGCCTACAATGAGCAGTTCTTC.

This clonotype was recorded many times. This chain uses TRBV7-8 with TRBJ1-4; weak D call: TRBD1 (5 bases). The CDR3 has 15 residues. Per germline, CDR1 SGHVS and CDR2 FQNEAQ. Trimming removed 3 bases at V and 7 bases at J, with 15 bases between. CDR3 nucleotides: TGTGCCAGCAGCTTTTTCCCCCAGGGAGGTGAAAAACTGTTTTTT. This sequence encodes CASSFFPQGGEKLFF.

J is TRBJ1-5 and V is TRBV18; D call uncertain. This CDR3 contains 13 residues. Germline CDR1 KGHSH, CDR2 LQKENI. V shed 1 base and J shed 6 bases, with 7 bases lying between them. The CDR3 sequence: CASSPLQAQPQHF. For the CDR3, the DNA is TGTGCCAGCTCACCACTGCAGGCTCAGCCCCAGCATTTT.

This clonotype was counted at least ten times. The chain joins TRBV11-2 to TRBJ2-3; D call uncertain. Germline V lookup: CDR1 SGHAT, CDR2 FQNNGV. Deletions cut 3 bases from V and 5 bases from J, with 12 bases between. This CDR3 has 14 residues. The CDR3 DNA follows: TGTGCCAGCAGCTTTGGTGGGCCGCTAGATACGCAGTATTTT. This gives the protein CASSFGGPLDTQYF. The entire variable domain, with the rest obtained from reference TRBV11-2 and TRBJ2-3, is as follows: EAGVAQSPRYKIIEKRQSVAFWCNPISGHATLYWYQQILGQGPKLLIQFQNNGVVDDSQLPKDRFSAERLKGVDSTLKIQPAKLEDSAVYLCASSFGGPLDTQYFGPGTRLTVL.

There are many counts of this clonotype. The V gene is TRBV7-9, the J gene TRBJ1-4, with D uncertain. This CDR3 spans 13 amino acids. Germline V gene data show CDR1 as SEHNR and CDR2 as FQNEAQ (reference sequence). V was shortened by 10 bases and J by 7 bases, with 16 bases between the two germline ends. The CDR3, as DNA: TGTGCCACCCTCGGGGAGTTCGGTGAAAAACTGTTTTTT. Protein: CATLGEFGEKLFF.

This clonotype came up a few times. The chain joins TRBV20-1 to TRBJ1-6, with 11 bases that match TRBD1. CDR1 DFQATT and CDR2 SNEGSKA come from the germline V gene (reference sequence). The CDR3 length is 16 residues. After removal of 1 base from V and 5 bases from J, the junction contained 4 bases not matched to a gene. The CDR3 reads CSARVMDRGHNSPLHF. CDR3 coding DNA: TGCAGTGCTAGAGTCATGGACAGGGGGCATAATTCACCCCTCCACTTT.

Ten or more counts support this clonotype. The chain is built from TRBV24-1 and TRBJ2-7; 9 bases align to TRBD2. V trimming: 5 bases; J trimming: 0 bases; junction bases outside the gene matches: 4. The CDR3 is 15 residues long. Germline values: CDR1 KGHDR, CDR2 SFDVKD. CDR3 sequence: CATSGSSGASYEQYF. CDR3 nucleotides: TGTGCCACCAGTGGGTCTAGCGGGGCCTCCTACGAGCAGTACTTC.